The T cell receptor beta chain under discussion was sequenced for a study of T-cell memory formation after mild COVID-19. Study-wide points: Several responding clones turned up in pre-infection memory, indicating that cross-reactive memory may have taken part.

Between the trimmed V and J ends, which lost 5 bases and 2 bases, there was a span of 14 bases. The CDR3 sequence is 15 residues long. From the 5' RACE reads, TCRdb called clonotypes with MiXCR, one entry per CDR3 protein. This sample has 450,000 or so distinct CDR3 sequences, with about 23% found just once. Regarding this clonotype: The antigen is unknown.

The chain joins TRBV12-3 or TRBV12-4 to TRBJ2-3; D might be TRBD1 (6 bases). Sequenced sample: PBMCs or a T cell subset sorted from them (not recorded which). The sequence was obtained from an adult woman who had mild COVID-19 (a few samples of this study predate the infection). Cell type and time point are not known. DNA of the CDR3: TGTGCCAGCAGTCGACAGGAGCTAGCCACAGATACGCAGTATTTT. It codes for CASSRQELATDTQYF.